This is a list of T cell receptor beta chains from one sample in a study of blood T cell repertoires in COVID-19. TCRdb keeps only in-frame clones here, not all; method: immunoSEQ multiplex PCR. The table has 300,000 or so clones, around 87% seen once. Sequencing input: peripheral blood. These receptors were obtained from a man between 50 and 59 years old with active or convalescent COVID-19. CDR3s include the opening cysteine and the closing phenylalanine or tryptophan. D genes are given only for firm matches. Expanded clones get a size class; other rows say once, few or many, or leave the size out.

D gene: TRBD1; V gene: TRBV30; clone size: once; J gene: TRBJ2-2; CDR3 DNA: TGTGCCTGGGCTACAGGGGGCGCGGACACCGGGGAGCTGTTTTTT; CDR3 protein: CAWATGGADTGELFF
D gene: TRBD2; V gene: TRBV11-2; clone size: NA; J gene: TRBJ2-5; CDR3 DNA: TGTGCCAGCAGCCCAGGACTAGCAAAAGAGACCCAGTACTTC; CDR3 protein: CASSPGLAKETQYF
D gene: NA; V gene: TRBV28; clone size: NA; J gene: TRBJ1-2; CDR3 DNA: TGTGTCAGCAGTTCCGGACAGATCGGGGACTATGGCTACACCTTC; CDR3 protein: CVSSSGQIGDYGYTF
D gene: TRBD1; V gene: TRBV5-6; clone size: NA; J gene: TRBJ1-1; CDR3 DNA: TGTGCCAGCGGATCTACAGGGGGCGCAACTGAAGCTTTCTTT; CDR3 protein: CASGSTGGATEAFF
D gene: NA; V gene: TRBV7-2; clone size: NA; J gene: TRBJ2-3; CDR3 DNA: TGTGCCAGCAGCTTAGCCAGTACAGATACGCAGTATTTT; CDR3 protein: CASSLASTDTQYF
D gene: NA; V gene: TRBV2; clone size: NA; J gene: TRBJ2-1; CDR3 DNA: TGTGCCAGCAGTCAGGACACCCACGATCAGTTCTTC; CDR3 protein: CASSQDTHDQFF
D gene: NA; V gene: TRBV3-1/TRBV3-2; clone size: few; J gene: TRBJ2-1; CDR3 DNA: TGTGCCAGCAGCCAAGTTGACACGGACAATGAGCAGTTCTTC; CDR3 protein: CASSQVDTDNEQFF
D gene: NA; V gene: TRBV7-5; clone size: NA; J gene: TRBJ2-7; CDR3 DNA: TGTGCCAGAAGCTTAGGGGCCAAGCTGGTTTACGAGCAGTACTTC; CDR3 protein: CARSLGAKLVYEQYF
D gene: NA; V gene: TRBV10-3; clone size: NA; J gene: TRBJ1-1; CDR3 DNA: TGTGCCACTAAGGGGTACGAGCCCACTGAAGCTTTCTTT; CDR3 protein: CATKGYEPTEAFF
D gene: TRBD1; V gene: TRBV7-2; clone size: NA; J gene: TRBJ2-6; CDR3 DNA: TGTGCCAGCAACGACAGGGCTGGGGCCAACGTCCTGACTTTC; CDR3 protein: CASNDRAGANVLTF
D gene: NA; V gene: TRBV19; clone size: once; J gene: TRBJ2-3; CDR3 DNA: TGTGCCAGTAGTAGACCCGGGGGCACAGATACGCAGTATTTT; CDR3 protein: CASSRPGGTDTQYF
D gene: NA; V gene: TRBV10-3; clone size: NA; J gene: TRBJ1-2; CDR3 DNA: TGTGCCATCAGTGATTTATATGGCTACACCTTC; CDR3 protein: CAISDLYGYTF
D gene: NA; V gene: TRBV18; clone size: once; J gene: TRBJ2-5; CDR3 DNA: TGTGCCAGCTCACCACAGTCAGGCTTCCAAGAGACCCAGTACTTC; CDR3 protein: CASSPQSGFQETQYF
D gene: TRBD1; V gene: TRBV4-1; clone size: NA; J gene: TRBJ2-3; CDR3 DNA: TGCGCCAGCAGCCACCCGGCGGGACAGGGGGGAGGTACGCAGTATTTT; CDR3 protein: CASSHPAGQGGGTQYF
D gene: TRBD1; V gene: TRBV7-9; clone size: NA; J gene: TRBJ2-7; CDR3 DNA: TGTGCCAGCGGATGGGACAGGATAAGCGAGCAGTACTTC; CDR3 protein: CASGWDRISEQYF
D gene: TRBD1; V gene: TRBV5-5; clone size: NA; J gene: TRBJ2-2; CDR3 DNA: TGTGCCAGCAACATAGGGGGCGCCGACACCGGGGAGCTATTTTTT; CDR3 protein: CASNIGGADTGELFF
D gene: TRBD1; V gene: TRBV5-6; clone size: NA; J gene: TRBJ1-2; CDR3 DNA: TGTGCCAGCAGCCTGGGACAGGGGGAATATGGCTACACCTTC; CDR3 protein: CASSLGQGEYGYTF
D gene: NA; V gene: TRBV2; clone size: NA; J gene: TRBJ2-4; CDR3 DNA: TGTGCCAGCAGTGAAGCAACTCCAGCCAAAAACATTCAGTACTTC; CDR3 protein: CASSEATPAKNIQYF
D gene: NA; V gene: TRBV3-1/TRBV3-2; clone size: NA; J gene: TRBJ1-6; CDR3 DNA: TGTGCCAGCAGCCAAGGACAGGACTCTTCACCCCTCCACTTT; CDR3 protein: CASSQGQDSSPLHF
D gene: TRBD2; V gene: TRBV5-6; clone size: NA; J gene: TRBJ2-3; CDR3 DNA: TGTGCCAGCAGCCGGGGGGACGGGAACACAGATACGCAGTATTTT; CDR3 protein: CASSRGDGNTDTQYF
D gene: TRBD2; V gene: TRBV7-9; clone size: NA; J gene: TRBJ2-7; CDR3 DNA: TGTGCCAGCAGCTCTCCCACTAGCGGGAACAACTACGAGCAGTACTTC; CDR3 protein: CASSSPTSGNNYEQYF
D gene: NA; V gene: TRBV7-3; clone size: NA; J gene: TRBJ2-3; CDR3 DNA: TGTGCCAGCAGCTTGGATTACTATCCGCAGTATTTT; CDR3 protein: CASSLDYYPQYF
D gene: TRBD2; V gene: TRBV3-1/TRBV3-2; clone size: once; J gene: TRBJ2-3; CDR3 DNA: TGTGCCAGCAGCCAAGACCGTAGCGGGAGGGCGTCCACAGATACGCAGTATTTT; CDR3 protein: CASSQDRSGRASTDTQYF
D gene: NA; V gene: TRBV28; clone size: NA; J gene: TRBJ2-3; CDR3 DNA: TGTGCCAGCGGAACTAGCCAAAGCACAGATACGCAGTATTTT; CDR3 protein: CASGTSQSTDTQYF
D gene: TRBD2; V gene: TRBV10-3; clone size: few; J gene: TRBJ2-2; CDR3 DNA: TGTGCCATCGCGTCCAGCGGGAGGACCACCGGGGAGCTGTTTTTT; CDR3 protein: CAIASSGRTTGELFF
D gene: NA; V gene: TRBV28; clone size: NA; J gene: TRBJ2-7; CDR3 DNA: TGTGCCAGCAGTCCGGGGGACTCCTACGAGCAGTACTTC; CDR3 protein: CASSPGDSYEQYF
D gene: TRBD1; V gene: TRBV4-3; clone size: NA; J gene: TRBJ1-2; CDR3 DNA: TGCGCCAGCAGCCAAGAGCTCACAGGGGTATATGGCTACACCTTC; CDR3 protein: CASSQELTGVYGYTF
D gene: NA; V gene: TRBV30; clone size: NA; J gene: TRBJ1-1; CDR3 DNA: TGTGCCTGGAGTGCTTACATTTACACTGAAGCTTTCTTT; CDR3 protein: CAWSAYIYTEAFF
D gene: NA; V gene: TRBV19; clone size: NA; J gene: TRBJ2-3; CDR3 DNA: TGTGCCAGTAGTCCGCCCCGGGGTTTTAACACAGATACGCAGTATTTT; CDR3 protein: CASSPPRGFNTDTQYF